The 14 T cell receptor beta chains reported below all come from one sample, sequenced in a study of cytomegalovirus exposure and HLA in healthy donors. Assay: immunoSEQ multiplex PCR; the TCRdb copy retains only in-frame clones and omits some. The sample consists of 150,000 or so clones, 86% of them appearing once. Source material: PBMCs. Receptor source: a human donor in good health.

The chain joins TRBV27 to TRBJ2-7, with 12 bases identical to TRBD2. The junction had 2 bases not matched to a gene; V was cut back by 3 bases and J by 2 bases. In germline, CDR1 is MNHEY, CDR2 SMNVEV (reference sequence). The CDR3 has 15 residues. CDR3 in DNA: TGTGCCAGCAGTTTTGGACTAGCGGGAACCTACGAGCAGTACTTC. Residues: CASSFGLAGTYEQYF.

This chain connects TRBV7-9 to TRBJ1-2; TRBD1 agrees at 10 bases. Losses at the gene ends were 3 bases for V and 1 base for J; bases not matched to a gene: 2. The CDR3 extends over 15 amino acids. Germline V gives CDR1 SEHNR, CDR2 FQNEAQ (reference sequence). In DNA form, the CDR3 reads TGTGCCAGCAGCTTGGGGACAGGGGATAACTATGGCTACACCTTC. Translated, it gives CASSLGTGDNYGYTF.

This chain connects TRBV28 to TRBJ2-7; 9 bases match TRBD1. Germline V lookup: CDR1 MDHEN, CDR2 SYDVKM. The CDR3 runs 13 residues. J was trimmed by 3 bases and V by 10 bases; bases with no gene match: 7. In DNA form, the CDR3 reads TGTGCCATTAAGGACAGGGGAAGCTACGAGCAGTACTTC. Translated, it gives CAIKDRGSYEQYF.

The chain links TRBV15 to TRBJ1-4, with 8 positions matching TRBD1. The CDR3 is 14 residues long. Per germline, CDR1 LNHNV and CDR2 YYDKDF (reference sequence). V lost 7 bases and J lost 7; bases outside the gene matches: 8. CDR3 nucleotides: TGTGCCACCAACCTGGACAGGGAAGGTGAAAAACTGTTTTTT. Translation: CATNLDREGEKLFF.

The CDR3 loop is CASSQELAGGLRHTDTQYF. The CDR3 DNA reads TGCGCCAGCAGCCAGGAACTAGCGGGGGGGCTAAGACACACAGATACGCAGTATTTT. The gene calls are TRBV4-1 and TRBJ2-3; 13 nucleotides line up with TRBD2. V lost 3 bases, J lost 2 bases, and 11 bases stayed unmatched. This CDR3 comprises 19 residues. Germline-derived CDR1 and CDR2 are MGHRA and YSYEKL.

The chain employs TRBV2 and TRBJ1-5, with no clear D. The CDR3 totals 14 residues. Per germline, CDR1 SNHLY and CDR2 FYNNEI. With 2 bases removed from V and 0 bases from J, the gap between germline ends came to 5 bases. CDR3 amino acids: CASSESTSNQPQHF. In DNA, the CDR3 is TGTGCCAGCAGTGAAAGCACTAGCAATCAGCCCCAGCATTTT. The whole variable domain, filled in from reference TRBV2 and TRBJ1-5, reads EPEVTQTPSHQVTQMGQEVILRCVPISNHLYFYWYRQILGQKVEFLVSFYNNEISEKSEIFDDQFSVERPDGSNFTLKIRSTKLEDSAMYFCASSESTSNQPQHFGDGTRLSIL.

J is TRBJ2-5 and V is TRBV9, with 11 bases that match TRBD2. Germline CDR1 is SGDLS and CDR2 is YYNGEE. With V trimmed by 3 bases and J by 2 bases, 9 bases remained unmatched. The CDR3 has 17 residues. CDR3 nucleotide sequence: TGTGCCAGCAGCGCCCAGGAGCTAGCGGGGGGACAAGAGACCCAGTACTTC. Protein product: CASSAQELAGGQETQYF. Full variable domain (outside the CDR3, taken from reference TRBV9 and TRBJ2-5): DSGVTQTPKHLITATGQRVTLRCSPRSGDLSVYWYQQSLDQGLQFLIQYYNGEERAKGNILERFSAQQFPDLHSELNLSSLELGDSALYFCASSAQELAGGQETQYFGPGTRLLVL.

This chain uses TRBV5-1 with TRBJ2-1; the match to TRBD2 covers 8 bases. CDR1 is SGHRS, CDR2 YFSETQ, per germline. This CDR3 has 15 residues. Losses at the gene ends were 6 bases for V and 9 bases for J; bases not matched to a gene: 14. The CDR3 nucleotides read TGCGCCAGCACCTTCTCCAGCGGGAGTGCTGGTGAGCAGTTCTTC. Translated, it gives CASTFSSGSAGEQFF. Combining the CDR3 with reference TRBV5-1 and TRBJ2-1 gives the whole variable domain KAGVTQTPRYLIKTRGQQVTLSCSPISGHRSVSWYQQTPGQGLQFLFEYFSETQRNKGNFPGRFSGRQFSNSRSEMNVSTLELGDSALYLCASTFSSGSAGEQFFGPGTRLTVL.

V gene TRBV5-6 combines with J gene TRBJ1-2; D uncertain. Trimming took off 0 bases at V and 4 bases at J, with 10 bases between the two ends. CDR3 size: 14 residues. Germline V CDR1 and CDR2: SGHDT, YYEEEE. The CDR3 here is CASSLAQVTYGYTF. In nucleotides, the CDR3 is TGTGCCAGCAGCTTGGCCCAGGTCACCTATGGCTACACCTTC.

This clone appeared a single time. The genes are TRBV4-2 and TRBJ2-1, with 15 nucleotides matching TRBD2. The CDR3 loop spans 17 amino acids. Germline V gene sequence: CDR1 LGHNA, CDR2 YNFKEQ. The J segment lost 15 bases and the V segment lost 0 bases, leaving 12 bases of the junction unmatched. CDR3 region: CASSQDQGLAGGKQGFF. CDR3 sequence (DNA): TGTGCCAGCAGCCAAGATCAGGGACTAGCGGGGGGAAAACAGGGGTTCTTC.

This clone has only one observation. The chain has TRBV9 and TRBJ2-7; 9 bases fit TRBD1. Losses at the gene ends were 4 bases for V and 4 bases for J; bases not matched to a gene: 9. Germline loops: CDR1 SGDLS, CDR2 YYNGEE. This CDR3 is built from 15 residues. Here the CDR3 reads CASSSHGDRAYEQYF. The CDR3 nucleotides read TGTGCCAGCAGCTCCCACGGGGACAGGGCATACGAGCAGTACTTC. Using reference TRBV9 and TRBJ2-7 for the parts outside the CDR3, the full variable domain is DSGVTQTPKHLITATGQRVTLRCSPRSGDLSVYWYQQSLDQGLQFLIQYYNGEERAKGNILERFSAQQFPDLHSELNLSSLELGDSALYFCASSSHGDRAYEQYFGPGTRLTVT.

The chain combines TRBV12-5 with TRBJ2-7; D uncertain. Trimming took 1 base from V and 5 from J, leaving 9 bases between them. This CDR3 is built from 13 residues. Germline V gene lookup returns CDR1 LGHNT and CDR2 FRNRAP. The CDR3 DNA reads as TGTGCTAGTGGTTTGGAACTAAGACACGAGCAGTACTTC. It translates to CASGLELRHEQYF.

This clone was detected a few times. The chain couples TRBV19 to TRBJ2-2; D gene uncertain. Germline CDR1 is LNHDA and CDR2 is SQIVND (reference sequence). The length of the CDR3 is 12 residues. V dropped 5 bases and J dropped 2 bases, with 3 bases sitting between them. The CDR3 region has the DNA TGTGCCAGTAGTCTAAACACCGGGGAGCTGTTTTTT. Translated: CASSLNTGELFF.

The chain recombines TRBV19 with TRBJ1-5; 8 bases line up with TRBD1. Germline V lookup: CDR1 LNHDA, CDR2 SQIVND (reference sequence). The ends lost 3 bases at V and 9 bases at J; junction bases unmatched: 4. The CDR3 loop spans 13 amino acids. CDR3 coding DNA: TGTGCCAGTAGTATGGACAGGGACAGGCCCCAGCATTTT. This gives the protein CASSMDRDRPQHF.